The present T cell receptor beta chain was sequenced within a study of T cells in Graves' hyperthyroidism and ophthalmopathy. For the study at large: Peripheral blood was secured at the point of initial diagnosis, before any treatment. Study observations and caveats: Most clonotypes that expanded in the thyroid above 0.001 also showed up in blood.

If no ophthalmopathy progression occurred within 18 months, Graves' hyperthyroidism was stable. Diagnosing involved the use of clinical symptoms, serum thyroxine and TRAb, thyroid ultrasound and orbital computed tomography. This CDR3 is 12 amino acids long. Trimming removed 7 bases at V and 10 bases at J, with 14 bases between. Germline V gene lookup returns CDR1 MNHEY and CDR2 SVGEGT. The sample holds a few counts of this clonotype. Its target is not known. It was RNA transcripts that yielded the amplified TCR beta CDR3 regions. The study used the HTBI primer set for a first-round RT-PCR of the TCR CDR3. Each CDR3 protein gets one entry after TCRdb re-called the multiplex PCR reads with MiXCR. The sample includes fewer than 850,000 distinct CDR3 sequences, roughly a sixth of them seen just once.

Input material: blood. The TCR sequence derives from a man over 45 with Graves' hyperthyroidism. The rearrangement links TRBV6-2 or TRBV6-3 to TRBJ2-1; TRBD1 is a possible D gene (5 bases). CDR3 region: CASKRDPGEQFF. For the CDR3, the DNA is TGTGCCAGCAAGAGAGACCCAGGGGAGCAGTTCTTC.